The 8 T cell receptor beta chains reported below all come from one sample, sequenced in a study of long-term antiretroviral therapy in people with HIV (dated by TCRdb to between 2021 and 2024). The immunoSEQ hsTCRB v3.0 assay was used at survey level resolution for TRB variable region sequencing. Not all clones reach the TCRdb copy of this immuneACCESS table, which keeps in-frame sequences only. Checked studies attribute under half of the gap to unresolved V genes and leave the rest unexplained. The sample table records about 13,000 clones; just over 75% of these occur just once. Jointly, the top ten make up about a fifth of the sample. Sample: unsorted PBMCs, taken 1.3 years before starting antiretroviral therapy. The receptor source for this set is a man in his forties with HIV.

This rearrangement joins TRBV25-1 to TRBJ1-2; TRBD1 matches at 8 bases. V lost 1 base to trimming and J lost 4 bases; unmatched junction nucleotides: 11. Per the germline V gene, CDR1 is MGHDK and CDR2 is SYGVNS. The CDR3 runs to 17 residues. CDR3 nucleotide sequence: TGTGCCAGCAGTGAATCGGGGGGCAGGGGGCTCGTCTATGGCTACACCTTC. It translates to CASSESGGRGLVYGYTF.

A single count supports this clone. J is TRBJ2-3 and V is TRBV7-2; 8 positions agree with TRBD2. V trimming: 2 bases; J trimming: 0 bases; junction bases outside the gene matches: 13. The germline CDR1 and CDR2 sequences are SGHTA and FQGNSA. This CDR3 region has 19 residues. The CDR3 sequence: CASSLKAGGLSLSTDTQYF. CDR3 bases: TGTGCCAGCAGCTTAAAGGCGGGGGGACTGTCACTTAGCACAGATACGCAGTATTTT.

The rearrangement links TRBV4-2 to TRBJ2-1; TRBD2 matches 7 bases. Germline V gene sequence: CDR1 LGHNA, CDR2 YNFKEQ. The CDR3 is 15 amino acids. Unmatched junction bases numbered 3, after V lost 0 bases and J lost 4 bases. The CDR3 is CASSQDTGGYNEQFF. CDR3 nucleotides: TGTGCCAGCAGCCAAGATACGGGGGGTTACAATGAGCAGTTCTTC.

V gene TRBV6-6 combines with J gene TRBJ2-4; D possibly corresponds to TRBD2 (6 bases). Germline values: CDR1 MNHNY, CDR2 SVGAGI (reference sequence). Trimming took 5 bases from V and 0 from J, leaving 14 bases between them. The CDR3 runs to 16 residues. The CDR3 is CASSPGPGLAKNIQYF. As DNA, the CDR3 is TGTGCCAGCAGTCCGGGGCCGGGACTAGCCAAAAACATTCAGTACTTC.

This clone turned up a few times. The CDR3 reads CASSPGTWGETQYF. The CDR3 DNA is TGCGCCAGCAGCCCAGGGACCTGGGGAGAGACCCAGTACTTC. This chain joins TRBV5-1 and TRBJ2-5; D is possibly TRBD1 or TRBD2 (5 bases each). The V gene lost 4 bases and the J gene lost 4 bases, with 14 bases spanning the gap. The CDR3 covers 14 residues. Germline assignment: CDR1 SGHRS and CDR2 YFSETQ.

V gene TRBV7-2 combines with J gene TRBJ2-7; D is possibly TRBD1 (5 bases). Germline CDR1 SGHTA, CDR2 FQGNSA. The V end lost 1 base, the J end lost 4 bases, and 14 bases lay between the germline ends. The CDR3 totals 15 residues. CDR3 loop: CASSLGQGLGYEQYF. The CDR3 coding sequence is TGTGCCAGCAGCTTAGGGCAGGGTCTGGGTTACGAGCAGTACTTC.

As to this clone: One end of the junction is discordant with germline, which a read error may explain. This sequence joins TRBV6-1 and TRBJ1-6; unclear D gene. CDR3 length: 15 amino acids. Germline V gene lookup returns CDR1 MNHNS and CDR2 SASEGT. Here the CDR3 reads CASREETVKLSPLHF. The CDR3 coding sequence is TGTGCCAGCAGGGAAGAAACAGTAAAGCTGTCACCCCTCCACTTT.

The genes are TRBV2 and TRBJ2-3, with 9 bases fitting TRBD2. Germline CDR1 is SNHLY and CDR2 is FYNNEI. This CDR3 region has 16 residues. After removal of 7 bases from V and 3 bases from J, the junction contained 11 bases not matched to a gene. CDR3 DNA sequence: TGTGCCAGCACCCGAACCCCTAGCGGGGAGACAGATACGCAGTATTTT. It yields the protein CASTRTPSGETDTQYF.